These 19 T cell receptor beta chains share one sample of origin, sequenced in a study of brain T cells in children with intractable seizures. The table came from immunoSEQ multiplex PCR; TCRdb's copy has only in-frame clones and leaves some out. The sample contains around 340,000 clones, 93% of which appear only once. The time point: blood from clinic visit 5 months post-surgery; TSC patient then seizure free. This specimen was peripheral blood, taken less than 6 months after surgery. These receptors were taken from a boy under two years old with tuberous sclerosis and intractable seizures.

This clone has more than one count but fewer than ten. The rearrangement links TRBV11-2 to TRBJ1-1; a weak D match, TRBD1 (6 bases). This CDR3 spans 15 amino acids. Germline values: CDR1 SGHAT, CDR2 FQNNGV. Trimming stripped 5 bases from V and 5 bases from J, with 18 bases between. CDR3 in amino acids: CASSRKQGLETEAFF. DNA for the CDR3: TGTGCCAGCAGCCGAAAACAGGGCCTGGAAACTGAAGCTTTCTTT.

Comments on this clone: Its ends do not fully match the called genes, so a read error is possible. V is TRBV7-7 and J is TRBJ2-5, with 7 bases lining up with TRBD2. CDR1 is SSHAT, CDR2 FNYEAQ, per germline (reference sequence). The CDR3 is 13 amino acids. The CDR3 reads CASSRGVQETQYF. The CDR3 DNA reads TGTGCTAGCAGCCGGGGGGTCCAAGAGACCCAGTACTTC.

The rearrangement joins TRBV11-2 to TRBJ1-6; D gene ambiguous. Germline V CDR1 and CDR2: SGHAT, FQNNGV. This CDR3 spans 13 amino acids. V lost 0 bases to trimming and J lost 4 bases, with 1 base between them. CDR3 DNA: TGTGCCAGCAGCTTAGAATATAATTCACCCCTCCACTTT. Translation gives CASSLEYNSPLHF.

The chain has TRBV18 and TRBJ2-6; 7 bases map to TRBD1. Unmatched junction bases numbered 9, after V lost 4 bases and J lost 0 bases. This CDR3 region has 18 residues. From germline, CDR1 is KGHSH and CDR2 LQKENI. The CDR3 loop is CASSRTGQETSGANVLTF. The CDR3 bases are TGTGCCAGCTCACGGACCGGACAGGAAACCTCTGGGGCCAACGTCCTGACTTTC.

This clone appeared once. The V and J genes are TRBV24-1 and TRBJ1-2; 7 bases are a match to TRBD1. The CDR3 has 15 residues. Germline assignment: CDR1 KGHDR and CDR2 SFDVKD. V shed 4 bases, J shed 8 bases, and the junction held 12 bases outside the gene matches. CDR3 loop: CATSDAGGNDEGYTF. CDR3 DNA: TGTGCCACCAGTGACGCAGGGGGTAACGATGAGGGCTACACCTTC.

The chain combines TRBV3-1 (or the pseudogene TRBV3-2) with TRBJ2-3; 9 bases align to TRBD2. Unmatched junction bases numbered 7, after V lost 0 bases and J lost 6 bases. The CDR3 runs 16 residues. In germline, CDR1 is LGHDT, CDR2 YNNKEL (reference sequence). In DNA, the CDR3 is TGTGCCAGCAGCCAAGACAGGCGGGGGGGCCCCGATACGCAGTATTTT. Translating it yields CASSQDRRGGPDTQYF.

The V call is TRBV19, the J call TRBJ1-6; D gene uncertain. This CDR3 is 15 amino acids long. Trimming took 3 bases from V and 7 from J, leaving 13 bases between them. Germline values: CDR1 LNHDA, CDR2 SQIVND (reference sequence). The CDR3 loop is CASSIGSFPNSPLHF. Written as DNA, the CDR3 is TGTGCCAGTAGTATCGGCAGCTTCCCCAATTCACCCCTCCACTTT.

The rearrangement links TRBV5-6 to TRBJ2-5; D possibly corresponds to TRBD2 (6 bases). Germline CDR1 SGHDT, CDR2 YYEEEE. There are 14 residues in the CDR3. The V and J ends lost 4 bases and 5 bases respectively, with 15 bases between them. CDR3 amino acids: CASSRSGVRETQYF. In DNA form, the CDR3 reads TGTGCCAGCAGCCGGTCGGGGGTAAGGGAGACCCAGTACTTC.

V and J are TRBV4-2 and TRBJ2-1; TRBD2 matches at 9 bases. Germline V gene sequence: CDR1 LGHNA, CDR2 YNFKEQ. This CDR3 is built from 17 residues. V gave up 0 bases and J gave up 1 base; unmatched junction bases: 4. This chain's CDR3 is CASSQDVAGASYNEQFF. CDR3 nucleotide sequence: TGTGCCAGCAGCCAAGATGTAGCGGGGGCTTCCTACAATGAGCAGTTCTTC.

The rearrangement uses TRBV2 and TRBJ1-1, with 7 nucleotides matching TRBD1. After removal of 4 bases from V and 1 base from J, the junction contained 3 bases not matched to a gene. This CDR3 spans 14 amino acids. Germline loops: CDR1 SNHLY, CDR2 FYNNEI. The CDR3 region is CASSAGQTNTEAFF. In nucleotides, the CDR3 is TGTGCCAGCAGTGCGGGACAGACGAACACTGAAGCTTTCTTT. Supplemented by reference TRBV2 and TRBJ1-1, the full variable domain reads EPEVTQTPSHQVTQMGQEVILRCVPISNHLYFYWYRQILGQKVEFLVSFYNNEISEKSEIFDDQFSVERPDGSNFTLKIRSTKLEDSAMYFCASSAGQTNTEAFFGQGTRLTVV.

The rearrangement joins TRBV30 to TRBJ1-2, with D unresolved. Trimming left V 0 bases short and J 4 bases short, with 12 bases between. The CDR3 loop spans 14 amino acids. CDR1 is GTSNPN and CDR2 is SVGIG in the germline V gene (reference sequence). CDR3 sequence reads: CAWSVIFGIYGYTF. The CDR3 nucleotides read TGTGCCTGGAGTGTAATATTCGGGATCTATGGCTACACCTTC.

The sample holds one count of this clone. This chain links TRBV20-1 with TRBJ1-6, with D maybe TRBD1 (6 bases). V was trimmed by 3 bases and J by 6 bases, leaving 12 bases between them. The CDR3 contains 14 residues. Germline CDR1 reads DFQATT; CDR2 reads SNEGSKA (reference sequence). The CDR3 spells CSASMGAANSPLHF. For the CDR3, the DNA is TGCAGTGCTAGTATGGGGGCTGCTAATTCACCCCTCCACTTT.

The V call is TRBV7-9, the J call TRBJ1-2; 7 positions match TRBD1. CDR3 length: 16 amino acids. Germline CDR1 and CDR2: SEHNR and FQNEAQ (reference sequence). With V trimmed by 5 bases and J by 4 bases, 13 bases remained unmatched. Here the CDR3 DNA reads TGTGCCAGCAGCCCCCTGGGAGGGGGCGCCTCCTATGGCTACACCTTC. Amino acids: CASSPLGGGASYGYTF.

V is TRBV19 and J is TRBJ2-1, with 13 positions matching TRBD2. Germline loops: CDR1 LNHDA, CDR2 SQIVND (reference sequence). V gave up 4 bases and J gave up 7 bases; unmatched junction bases: 7. This CDR3 region has 16 residues. The CDR3 bases are TGTGCCAGTAGTACATCCGGGACTAGCGGGACGAATGAGCAGTTCTTC. It is translated as CASSTSGTSGTNEQFF.

The genes are TRBV2 and TRBJ2-1; 11 bases match TRBD2. Germline V gene data show CDR1 as SNHLY and CDR2 as FYNNEI. The ends lost 8 bases at V and 4 bases at J; junction bases unmatched: 4. This CDR3 has 14 residues. CDR3 sequence reads: CASGGTSGYNEQFF. In DNA, the CDR3 is TGTGCCAGCGGAGGGACTAGCGGATACAATGAGCAGTTCTTC.

The rearrangement links TRBV5-5 to TRBJ1-4, with no clear D. Trimming removed 5 bases from V and 13 bases from J, with 18 bases in between. CDR1 is SGHKS, CDR2 YYEKEE, per germline (reference sequence). The CDR3 runs to 13 residues. CDR3 residues: CASRRDFREGLFF. CDR3 coding DNA: TGTGCCAGCAGACGCGACTTTAGGGAAGGACTGTTTTTT.

On this clone: The sample holds other DNA sequences that translate to the same CDR3. The chain carries TRBV12-3 or TRBV12-4 and TRBJ1-3; no clear D gene. The CDR3 runs 12 residues. V was cut by 2 bases and J by 1 base, with 0 bases left in between. The CDR3 spells CASSLSGNTIYF. The CDR3 DNA is TGTGCCAGCAGTTTATCTGGAAACACCATATATTTT.

This rearrangement joins TRBV7-9 to TRBJ1-6, with a possible D match to TRBD1 (5 bases). Per germline, CDR1 SEHNR and CDR2 FQNEAQ (reference sequence). With 5 bases removed from V and 0 bases from J, the gap between germline ends came to 8 bases. This CDR3 has 15 residues. The DNA of the CDR3 is TGTGCCAGCAGCCTTGACAGCTCCTATAATTCACCCCTCCACTTT. Translated: CASSLDSSYNSPLHF.

V usage is TRBV29-1 and J usage is TRBJ1-5, with D possibly TRBD1 on 5 matching bases. The CDR3 length is 12 residues. The V end lost 4 bases, the J end lost 11 bases, and 15 bases lay between the germline ends. Germline CDR1 reads SQVTM; CDR2 reads ANQGSEA. The CDR3 is CSVVVGVGSQHF. CDR3 nucleotides: TGCAGCGTTGTGGTGGGGGTCGGGTCCCAGCATTTT.